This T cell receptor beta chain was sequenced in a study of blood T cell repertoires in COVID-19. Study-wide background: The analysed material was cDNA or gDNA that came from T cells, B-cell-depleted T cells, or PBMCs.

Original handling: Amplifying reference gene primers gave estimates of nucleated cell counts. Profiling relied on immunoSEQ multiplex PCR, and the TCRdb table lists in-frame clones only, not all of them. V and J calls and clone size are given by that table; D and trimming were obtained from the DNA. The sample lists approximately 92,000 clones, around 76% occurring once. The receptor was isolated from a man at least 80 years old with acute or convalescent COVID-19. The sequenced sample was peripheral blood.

The CDR3 is CASSSHLRDPQHF. In DNA form, the CDR3 reads TGTGCCAGCTCATCCCACCTCAGGGATCCCCAGCATTTT. The gene calls are TRBV18 and TRBJ1-5, with D possibly being TRBD1 (5 bases). The germline V and J ends were trimmed by 5 bases and 10 bases, with 15 bases remaining between them. The V gene's germline CDR1 is KGHSH and CDR2 LQKENI. CDR3 length: 13 amino acids.